This TCR beta chain was found in a study of T cells in Graves' hyperthyroidism and ophthalmopathy (dated by TCRdb to between 2018 and 2021). Context from the whole study: Peripheral blood was sampled at the time of initial diagnosis, prior to any treatment. TCR V-J signatures able to tell the groups apart were searched for in a discovery cohort of approximately 95 patients, of whom around 43 had Graves' ophthalmopathy and 55 to 65 had stable Graves' hyperthyroidism. An independent validation cohort of fewer than 20 hyperthyroidism patients and more than 15 patients who later progressed to ophthalmopathy tested prospective prediction of ophthalmopathy. The roughly 100 discovery patients were randomly divided into training and test sets at a 7:3 ratio. Thyroid tissue and blood T-cell repertoires from more than five Graves' hyperthyroidism patients were also compared in the study. After sampling, hyperthyroidism patients received methimazole starting at 30 mg daily, and ophthalmopathy patients received high-dose intravenous methylprednisolone. TCR Vbeta CDR3 sequencing of some 140 peripheral blood samples (roughly 41 ophthalmopathy, around 80 hyperthyroidism and roughly 17 progressor patients) is reported in the paper.

General findings and caveats noted by the study authors: Ophthalmopathy was separated from stable hyperthyroidism by a 13 V-J signature model, with around 90% sensitivity and 81% to 82% specificity obtained in cross-validation and 80%/75% obtained in testing. Blood samples also contained most of the expanded thyroid clonotypes (frequency above 0.001), which suggests that blood repertoires may reflect thyroid immune responses. No statistical method was used to fix the sample size in advance, and group allocation was not hidden from the investigators. In validation, progression to ophthalmopathy was predicted by the model with 70% to 71% sensitivity and nearly 75% specificity, a median of around 5.9 months before onset.

The TCR beta CDR3 regions were amplified from RNA transcripts. For the first round of RT-PCR on the TCR CDR3, the HTBI primer set was used together with the Qiagen OneStep RT-PCR kit. The libraries were constructed in a second round of multiplex PCR and then size-selected and purified. Paired-end sequencing of the libraries was performed with 100 bp reads on an Illumina HiSeq2000. Turning to the authors' computational methods: SOAPnuke was used to process the raw data, removing reads that contained adapters or uncalled bases, had a mean Phred below 15, or lacked an exact match to the constant primer or identifier. COPE v1.2.5 was used to merge high-quality paired reads, and clonotypes were defined as unique nucleotide sequences. MiTCR v1.1 was used to align the clonotypes against IMGT TRBV, TRBD and TRBJ reference segments. The analysis included only V-J combinations with a frequency above 0.0001, which together covered more than 98% of the repertoires. A TCS score was defined as the ratio between F50 (clonal expansion) and ExV (chaos), using BLOSUM62-based TCRdist between CDR3 peptides within each V-J. Welch's t-statistics and random forest reduced fewer than 600 V-J features to about 12, which were used in a naive Bayes classifier (R e1071). TCRdb took the public reads, trimmed them with fastp at Q25, ran MiXCR for clone calling and kept in-frame beta chains. CDR3 protein duplicates are merged, each entry listing the most common genes and DNA. TCRdb, rather than the study authors, made the V and J calls. This sample gives some 400,000 distinct CDR3 sequences in total; roughly 13% of them show up just once. The leading ten clones occupy 20% to 25% of the sample.

Of note for this clonotype: It lacks a known antigen. Per-base quality was not reported, and no clone a single base away is much larger than it.

Hyperthyroidism patients were newly diagnosed, had a disease duration of under 2 months, and were aged 18 to 65 years. Patients with uncontrolled infections, other autoimmune diseases, pregnancy or lactation were excluded. Clinical symptoms, serum thyroxine and TRAb, thyroid ultrasound, and orbital computed tomography formed the basis for the diagnoses. For progressor patients, blood was drawn at the first diagnosis of hyperthyroidism, before any ophthalmopathy symptoms had appeared. Ficoll-Paque density gradient centrifugation was used to isolate PBMCs from about 10 ml of fresh peripheral blood. Progressor patients were first diagnosed with Graves' hyperthyroidism and then developed ophthalmopathy during follow-up. Trizol reagent was used to extract total RNA, and RNA quality was then checked on an Agilent 2100 Bioanalyzer. Material for sequencing was blood. The sequence derives from a man aged 30 to 45 with Graves' hyperthyroidism that later progressed to Graves' ophthalmopathy.

In nucleotides, the sequence is TGCGCCAGCAGCCAAGGCTTGGAGCCTGAGCAGTACTTC. Translation gives CASSQGLEPEQYF. Here the chain combines TRBV4-1 and TRBJ2-7, with no D gene named confidently. V is cut by 1 base and J by 7 bases, and the space between the germline ends is 11 bases. The CDR3 runs 13 amino acids, cysteine and phenylalanine included. Only the CDR3 region is kept as DNA, spanning 39 bases read in frame from base 1. As encoded in the germline V gene, CDR1 is MGHRA while CDR2 is YSYEKL.